This passage covers 30 T cell receptor beta chains from one sample sequenced in a study of identical twins. Each CDR3 protein gets one entry after TCRdb re-called the 5' RACE reads with MiXCR. The data hold 750,000 to 950,000 distinct CDR3 sequences, with about 12% observed a single time. The sample was also linked to a second study, of yellow fever vaccine responses in identical twins.

Specimen: PBMCs. These receptors all come from a woman aged 18-29 years in good health.

The table lists this clonotype with many counts. This chain links TRBV12-3 or TRBV12-4 with TRBJ2-1; no reliable D call. There are 12 residues in the CDR3. Trimming pared 6 bases from V and 4 bases from J, leaving 7 bases between. Here the CDR3 DNA reads TGTGCCAGCAGCCCCCTATACAATGAGCAGTTCTTC. Translating gives CASSPLYNEQFF.

This chain connects TRBV7-8 to TRBJ2-5; TRBD1 matches at 7 bases. The J call is uncertain, as TRBJ2-1 better fits the DNA end. There are 16 residues in the CDR3. Per germline, CDR1 SGHVS and CDR2 FQNEAQ. The CDR3 bases are TGTGCCGGAACCAGAAACAGGGGCTCCTTACAAGAGACCCAGTTCTTC. Translation: CAGTRNRGSLQETQFF.

This clonotype has just a few counts. This chain links TRBV2 with TRBJ2-1; D uncertain. Trimming stripped 6 bases from V and 0 bases from J, with 9 bases between. Germline loops: CDR1 SNHLY, CDR2 FYNNEI. The CDR3 length is 14 residues. The CDR3 coding sequence is TGTGCCAGCAGCCCGATGAGCTCCTACAATGAGCAGTTCTTC. Encoded protein: CASSPMSSYNEQFF.

The V call is TRBV14, the J call TRBJ2-5, with TRBD2 identical over 9 bases. The CDR3 extends over 16 amino acids. V was pared by 4 bases and J by 4 bases, with 10 bases of the junction left unmatched. The germline V gene encodes CDR1 SGHDN and CDR2 FVKESK. The CDR3 DNA is TGTGCCAGCAGCCCCTACATAGCGGGAGAAGGAGAGACCCAGTACTTC. Its translation: CASSPYIAGEGETQYF.

This clonotype came up a few times. V gene TRBV2 combines with J gene TRBJ2-4, with unresolved D. V gave up 7 bases and J gave up 8 bases, with 21 bases separating them. This CDR3 spans 15 amino acids. The germline V gene has CDR1 SNHLY and CDR2 FYNNEI. CDR3 in amino acids: CASTEGMIFKDIQYF. CDR3 bases: TGTGCCAGCACCGAAGGGATGATCTTTAAAGACATTCAGTACTTC.

This clonotype has a handful of counts. V and J are TRBV5-5 and TRBJ2-7, with 9 bases that match TRBD2. The CDR3 is made up of 15 amino acids. V lost 0 bases to trimming and J lost 2 bases; unmatched junction nucleotides: 3. Looked up from germline, CDR1 is SGHKS and CDR2 is YYEKEE (reference sequence). CDR3 bases: TGTGCCAGCAGCTTGGCGCCTAGCGGGACCTACGAGCAGTACTTC. This codes for CASSLAPSGTYEQYF.

This clonotype was seen a few times. The rearrangement uses TRBV5-1 and TRBJ1-4; D unclear. Germline V gives CDR1 SGHRS, CDR2 YFSETQ. V lost 0 bases and J lost 0, with 9 bases in between. The CDR3 is 16 residues long. CDR3 protein: CASSLANTATNEKLFF. DNA of the CDR3: TGCGCCAGCAGCTTGGCTAATACTGCAACTAATGAAAAACTGTTTTTT.

This clonotype was counted between two and nine times. CDR3 coding DNA: TGTGCCAGCAGCCAAGATGGGGTCTACAATGAGCAGTTCTTC. Translating gives CASSQDGVYNEQFF. This chain uses TRBV4-2 with TRBJ2-1; no clear D. The germline V and J ends were trimmed by 0 bases and 3 bases, with 6 bases remaining between them. This CDR3 has 14 residues. The V gene's germline CDR1 is LGHNA and CDR2 YNFKEQ.

This CDR3 reads CASSSRDRGSGETQYF. The CDR3 nucleotides are TGTGCCAGCAGTTCCCGGGACAGGGGTTCGGGGGAGACCCAGTACTTC. V and J are TRBV12-3 or TRBV12-4 and TRBJ2-5; 10 positions agree with TRBD1. The CDR3 is made up of 16 amino acids. Trimming cost V 4 bases and J 5 bases; bases outside gene matches: 10.

This clonotype came up a few times. The chain has TRBV5-1 and TRBJ2-7; TRBD2 matches at 8 bases. The CDR3 has 17 amino acids. Germline V CDR1 and CDR2: SGHRS, YFSETQ. Trimming removed 4 bases from V and 1 base from J; junction bases left unmatched: 13. The CDR3 protein is CASSPEPYLAGSYEQYF. The CDR3 DNA sequence: TGCGCCAGCAGCCCGGAACCGTACTTAGCGGGATCCTACGAGCAGTACTTC.

The J gene is TRBJ2-1, the V gene TRBV20-1; 15 positions agree with TRBD2. The trim removed 6 bases at V and 10 bases at J, leaving 4 bases unmatched. There are 13 residues in the CDR3. Germline CDR1 reads DFQATT; CDR2 reads SNEGSKA (reference sequence). CDR3: CSADGTSGREQFF. For the CDR3, the DNA is TGCAGTGCGGACGGGACTAGCGGGAGGGAGCAGTTCTTC.

V is TRBV9 and J is TRBJ2-5; D is possibly TRBD2 (5 bases). CDR3 size: 14 residues. Trimming removed 2 bases at V and 1 base at J, with 9 bases between. The germline V gene has CDR1 SGDLS and CDR2 YYNGEE. The CDR3 reads CASSVTAVQETQYF. The DNA for the CDR3 is TGTGCCAGCAGCGTTACAGCGGTCCAAGAGACCCAGTACTTC.

The chain uses TRBV25-1 and TRBJ1-3, with no clear D. The V gene's germline CDR1 is MGHDK and CDR2 SYGVNS. The CDR3 sequence is 12 residues long. The V end lost 4 bases, the J end lost 3 bases, and 4 bases lay between the germline ends. The CDR3 DNA reads as TGTGCCAGCAGTGTCCATGGAAACACCATATATTTT. Encoded protein: CASSVHGNTIYF.

There are a few counts of this clonotype. The chain links TRBV6-1 to TRBJ2-2; D could derive from TRBD1 or TRBD2 (6 bases each). V was pared by 8 bases and J by 6 bases, with 19 bases between. This CDR3 comprises 15 residues. Germline loops: CDR1 MNHNS, CDR2 SASEGT. CDR3 loop: CASRSWRGEAGELFF. The CDR3 DNA sequence: TGTGCCAGCCGCTCGTGGAGGGGGGAGGCCGGGGAGCTGTTTTTT.

The rearrangement uses TRBV20-1 and TRBJ2-3; D remains unclear. V was pared by 6 bases and J by 0 bases, with 16 bases between. Germline CDR1 DFQATT, CDR2 SNEGSKA (reference sequence). The CDR3 sequence is 15 residues long. CDR3 region: CSAEDIEISTDTQYF. The CDR3 DNA sequence: TGCAGTGCCGAGGATATCGAAATAAGCACAGATACGCAGTATTTT.

This clonotype was observed a handful of times. The CDR3 DNA sequence: TGTGCCAGCAGCTTAATGAGGGGAGGTGGGGCCAACGTCCTGACTTTC. Translating gives CASSLMRGGGANVLTF. This chain joins TRBV7-8 and TRBJ2-6, with a tentative D call TRBD2 (6 bases). CDR3 length equals 16 residues. Germline V gives CDR1 SGHVS, CDR2 FQNEAQ. Between the trimmed V and J ends, which lost 2 bases and 3 bases, there was a span of 11 bases.

In this sample, this clonotype turned up a few times. The genes are TRBV5-1 and TRBJ2-3; D is perhaps TRBD2 (5 bases). Germline CDR1 SGHRS, CDR2 YFSETQ. Trimming shortened V by 2 bases and J by 0 bases, and 16 bases separated the two germline ends. The CDR3 is made up of 17 amino acids. The CDR3 coding sequence is TGCGCCAGCAGCTTTCCCGACTATGAAATCAGCACAGATACGCAGTATTTT. Translation: CASSFPDYEISTDTQYF.

The table lists this clonotype with many counts. The V and J genes are TRBV12-3 or TRBV12-4 and TRBJ2-2; 10 positions match TRBD1. Trimming at V came to 5 bases and at J to 6 bases, leaving 6 bases not matched to a gene. This CDR3 has 15 residues. CDR3 residues: CASSPRTGGAGELFF. For the CDR3, the DNA is TGTGCCAGCAGTCCCCGGACAGGGGGGGCCGGGGAGCTGTTTTTT.

This clonotype was observed at least ten times. The chain combines TRBV29-1 with TRBJ2-5; 9 nucleotides align to TRBD2. This CDR3 contains 11 residues. Germline V lookup: CDR1 SQVTM, CDR2 ANQGSEA. CDR3 amino acids: CAGGPRETQYF. CDR3 in DNA: TGCGCGGGGGGGCCCCGCGAGACCCAGTACTTC.

The genes are TRBV24-1 and TRBJ2-2, with unresolved D. Looked up from germline, CDR1 is KGHDR and CDR2 is SFDVKD. This CDR3 is built from 15 residues. V was cut by 0 bases and J by 0 bases, with 4 bases left in between. CDR3 in amino acids: CATSDLLTNTGELFF. The CDR3 DNA is TGTGCCACCAGTGATTTGCTTACGAACACCGGGGAGCTGTTTTTT.

This chain links TRBV7-9 with TRBJ1-1; D not certain. The V end lost 5 bases, the J end lost 3 bases, and 10 bases lay between the germline ends. This CDR3 contains 13 residues. The germline V gene encodes CDR1 SEHNR and CDR2 FQNEAQ (reference sequence). The CDR3 spells CASSPRKDTEAFF. CDR3 in DNA: TGTGCCAGCAGCCCCAGGAAGGACACTGAAGCTTTCTTT. The full variable domain, in which reference TRBV7-9 and TRBJ1-1 provide the parts outside the CDR3, is DTGVSQNPRHKITKRGQNVTFRCDPISEHNRLYWYRQTLGQGPEFLTYFQNEAQLEKSRLLSDRFSAERPKGSFSTLEIQRTEQGDSAMYLCASSPRKDTEAFFGQGTRLTVV.

The rearrangement links TRBV12-3 or TRBV12-4 to TRBJ2-1; the D gene is possibly TRBD1 (5 bases). CDR3 length equals 15 residues. The V end lost 6 bases, the J end lost 0 bases, and 12 bases lay between the germline ends. In DNA form, the CDR3 reads TGTGCCAGCAGGATGGACACACACTCCTACAATGAGCAGTTCTTC. Its protein is CASRMDTHSYNEQFF.

The chain employs TRBV10-2 and TRBJ2-1; 7 bases line up with TRBD2. Germline V lookup: CDR1 WSHSY, CDR2 SAAADI. V gave up 4 bases and J gave up 9 bases; unmatched junction bases: 9. CDR3 length equals 14 residues. This CDR3 is CASSVPLGGGEQFF. CDR3 in DNA: TGCGCCAGCAGTGTACCATTGGGCGGGGGTGAGCAGTTCTTC.

The chain uses TRBV11-2 and TRBJ2-3; tentative D call: TRBD2 (6 bases). CDR1 is SGHAT and CDR2 is FQNNGV in the germline V gene. The CDR3 length is 15 residues. Between the trimmed V and J ends, which lost 6 bases and 2 bases, there was a span of 15 bases. CDR3 protein: CASSEFRGNTDTQYF. For the CDR3, the DNA is TGTGCCAGCAGTGAGTTTCGGGGGAACACAGATACGCAGTATTTT.

This clonotype was seen only a few times. This CDR3 is CASSRTGGAVDTQYF. The CDR3 bases are TGCGCCAGCAGCAGAACAGGGGGGGCTGTAGATACGCAGTATTTT. The chain employs TRBV5-1 and TRBJ2-3; TRBD1 is a possible D gene (8 bases). Trimming removed 4 bases at V and 5 bases at J, with 17 bases between. Germline assignment: CDR1 SGHRS and CDR2 YFSETQ. The CDR3 runs to 15 residues.

There are a few counts of this clonotype. V is TRBV5-1 and J is TRBJ2-7; 7 bases line up with TRBD2. The V segment lost 4 bases and the J segment 0 bases; nucleotides outside the gene matches: 10. The CDR3 has 16 amino acids. Germline CDR1 SGHRS, CDR2 YFSETQ. The CDR3 spells CASSPFRSGISYEQYF. CDR3 coding DNA: TGCGCCAGCAGCCCCTTTCGGAGCGGGATCTCCTACGAGCAGTACTTC.

To note about this clonotype: At one boundary the junction diverges from the germline segment, which might be a read error. The gene calls are TRBV20-1 and TRBJ2-1; tentatively, D is TRBD2 (6 bases). The CDR3 spans 17 residues. Germline V gene sequence: CDR1 DFQATT, CDR2 SNEGSKA (reference sequence). The CDR3 DNA reads TGCTGTGCTAGAGGTTGGACTATCCCGAGCTCCTACAATGAGCAGTTCTTC. It encodes CCARGWTIPSSYNEQFF.

This chain uses TRBV9 with TRBJ2-1; possible D gene TRBD2, 6 bases. Trimming shortened V by 0 bases and J by 3 bases, and 13 bases separated the two germline ends. The CDR3 loop spans 16 amino acids. Germline lookup yields CDR1 SGDLS and CDR2 YYNGEE. In nucleotides, the CDR3 is TGTGCCAGCAGCGTAGTAGCTAGCGAATACTACAATGAGCAGTTCTTC. Translation: CASSVVASEYYNEQFF.

The chain recombines TRBV6-1 with TRBJ2-5, with D perhaps TRBD2 (5 bases). Trimming stripped 8 bases from V and 4 bases from J, with 14 bases between. The CDR3 spans 13 residues. Germline assignment: CDR1 MNHNS and CDR2 SASEGT. Here the CDR3 reads CASLSDWGETQYF. DNA for the CDR3: TGTGCCAGCCTATCGGACTGGGGAGAGACCCAGTACTTC.

The chain joins TRBV10-3 to TRBJ2-7; 11 bases agree with TRBD2. Trimming at V came to 6 bases and at J to 2 bases, leaving 3 bases not matched to a gene. The V gene's germline CDR1 is ENHRY and CDR2 SYGVKD. The CDR3 contains 14 residues. Here the CDR3 reads CAISPGLAAYEQYF. CDR3 nucleotides: TGTGCCATCAGCCCGGGACTAGCGGCCTACGAGCAGTACTTC.